The rows below give T cell receptor beta chains drawn from one sample of a study of cytomegalovirus exposure and HLA in healthy donors. Sequenced by immunoSEQ multiplex PCR; TCRdb stores in-frame clones only, minus some. This sample has approximately 150,000 clones, with 80% to 85% found just once. The sample taken for sequencing was PBMCs. The source is a woman under 40 in good health and CMV-seronegative. The CDR3 runs from the conserved cysteine through the conserved F or W. Each record gives: CDR3 length, V gene, J gene, CDR3 protein.

cdr3_length: 15; v_call: TRBV9; j_call: TRBJ1-2; cdr3_aa: CASSPQGQRYYGYTF
cdr3_length: 15; v_call: TRBV19; j_call: TRBJ1-6; cdr3_aa: CASSTHSGENSPLHF
cdr3_length: 15; v_call: TRBV18; j_call: TRBJ2-1; cdr3_aa: CASSPGTSGANEQFF
cdr3_length: 12; v_call: TRBV7-9; j_call: TRBJ1-1; cdr3_aa: CASSLSGIEAFF
cdr3_length: 14; v_call: TRBV19; j_call: .; cdr3_aa: CASSGQGAPYEQYF
cdr3_length: 14; v_call: TRBV14; j_call: TRBJ1-2; cdr3_aa: CASSHIHRGTGYTF
cdr3_length: 17; v_call: TRBV5-4; j_call: TRBJ2-1; cdr3_aa: CASSLGGTGTGGNEQFF
cdr3_length: 15; v_call: TRBV9; j_call: TRBJ1-2; cdr3_aa: CASSFFPGAPDGYTF
cdr3_length: 14; v_call: TRBV6-6; j_call: TRBJ1-2; cdr3_aa: CASYDGLYSYGYTF
cdr3_length: 15; v_call: TRBV5-4; j_call: TRBJ2-3; cdr3_aa: CASSSASGVTDTQYF
cdr3_length: 14; v_call: TRBV6-6; j_call: TRBJ1-2; cdr3_aa: CASSYDRQLWGYTF
cdr3_length: 14; v_call: TRBV15; j_call: TRBJ2-7; cdr3_aa: CATSTRGSGYEQYF
cdr3_length: 14; v_call: TRBV2; j_call: TRBJ2-1; cdr3_aa: CASSGSGSYNEQFF
cdr3_length: 14; v_call: TRBV7-9; j_call: TRBJ1-4; cdr3_aa: CASSSREVGEKLFF
cdr3_length: 15; v_call: TRBV7-2; j_call: TRBJ2-2; cdr3_aa: CASNQRRARSGELFF
cdr3_length: 18; v_call: TRBV10-2; j_call: TRBJ2-1; cdr3_aa: CASSESLGLAGVVSEQFF
cdr3_length: 16; v_call: TRBV7-2; j_call: TRBJ2-2; cdr3_aa: CASSLEGRLGVGELFF
cdr3_length: 14; v_call: TRBV18; j_call: TRBJ1-2; cdr3_aa: CASSPRDSLWGYTF
cdr3_length: 14; v_call: TRBV28; j_call: TRBJ1-1; cdr3_aa: CASTGDRGNTEAFF
cdr3_length: 15; v_call: TRBV4-1; j_call: TRBJ1-1; cdr3_aa: CASSRREQKNTEAFF
cdr3_length: 15; v_call: TRBV6-8; j_call: TRBJ2-1; cdr3_aa: CARTIRDRGTNEQFF
cdr3_length: 16; v_call: TRBV2; j_call: TRBJ2-1; cdr3_aa: CASSDKSGGSYNEQFF
cdr3_length: 16; v_call: TRBV18; j_call: TRBJ2-5; cdr3_aa: CASSPTLKQVGETQYF
cdr3_length: 19; v_call: TRBV11-2; j_call: TRBJ1-3; cdr3_aa: CASSFSSWGATVDGNTIYF
cdr3_length: 16; v_call: TRBV5-1; j_call: TRBJ2-5; cdr3_aa: CASSSTSGRPQETQYF
cdr3_length: 16; v_call: TRBV5-5; j_call: TRBJ2-7; cdr3_aa: CASSLGPWDRGYEQYF
cdr3_length: 14; v_call: TRBV5-6; j_call: TRBJ1-5; cdr3_aa: CASSFFGAGQPQHF
cdr3_length: 16; v_call: TRBV10-1; j_call: TRBJ1-5; cdr3_aa: CASSEIRGLSNQPQHF
cdr3_length: 13; v_call: TRBV5-5; j_call: TRBJ1-2; cdr3_aa: CASSLGQGEGYTF